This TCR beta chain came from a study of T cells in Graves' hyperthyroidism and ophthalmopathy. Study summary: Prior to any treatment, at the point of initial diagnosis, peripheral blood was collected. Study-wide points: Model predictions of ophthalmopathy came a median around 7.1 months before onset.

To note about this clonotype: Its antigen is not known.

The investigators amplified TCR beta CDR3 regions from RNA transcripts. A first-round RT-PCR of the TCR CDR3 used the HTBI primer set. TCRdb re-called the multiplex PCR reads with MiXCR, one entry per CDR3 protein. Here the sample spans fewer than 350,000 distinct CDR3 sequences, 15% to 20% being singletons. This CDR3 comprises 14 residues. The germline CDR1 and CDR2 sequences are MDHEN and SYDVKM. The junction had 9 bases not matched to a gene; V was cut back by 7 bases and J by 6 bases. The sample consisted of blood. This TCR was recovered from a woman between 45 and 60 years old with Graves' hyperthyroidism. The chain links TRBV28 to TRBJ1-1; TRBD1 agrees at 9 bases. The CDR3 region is CASTIGQGWAEAFF. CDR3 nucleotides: TGTGCCAGCACCATTGGACAGGGGTGGGCTGAAGCTTTCTTT.